The source of this TCR beta chain is a study of beta chain features in type 1 diabetes (dated by TCRdb to between 2017 and 2018). Regarding the research as a whole: No differences in mean age, gender distribution, total cell number or subset yield were found between patients and healthy donors. A total of some 100,000,000 sorted cells were examined across all samples, and the number of cells per subset was strongly correlated with RNA yield. Whereas all 30 or so donors provided naive and central memory subsets, regulatory and stem cell-like memory subsets were isolated from just 8 patients and roughly 8 healthy donors. The study compared the TCRB repertoires of sorted circulating CD4+ T cell subsets in recently diagnosed type 1 diabetes patients with those in matched healthy donors.

Trimmed from V: 2 bases; trimmed from J: 6 bases; junction bases lacking a gene match: 5. The germline V gene (reference sequence) provides CDR1 GTSNPN and CDR2 SVGIG. The CDR3 numbers 13 residues from cysteine through phenylalanine. Only the CDR3 DNA stays, 39 bases, in frame from base 1. All of the isolated RNA was reverse transcribed with the High Capacity cDNA Reverse Transcription Kit, so expressed TCRB transcripts were sequenced. Deep immunoSEQ sequencing was performed on naive, central memory and regulatory T cell samples, with an average of roughly 3.3 million total reads per sample. Sorted cells were lysed in RLT buffer, and RNA was extracted using DNase-treated RNeasy Micro or Mini kits according to cell number. To prevent cross-contamination, each cell subset was processed individually, whereas patient and healthy donor samples were processed jointly. Using the immunoSEQ multiplex PCR, TCRB sequences were amplified from cDNA into 87-bp fragments spanning the CDR3 region. Amplicons were sequenced on the Illumina HiSeq platform. The original methods were these. PCR bias was computationally corrected using synthetic template baselines, reads within Hamming distance 2 were collapsed, and singletons that could not be merged were discarded. Reads were aligned to IMGT to assign V, D and J genes, CDR3 length, and insertions or deletions at six rearrangement sites. Within each subset, clonotype counts were normalized to sorted cell number, and only after that were true diversity and Gini coefficients computed with the tcR R package. The overlap coefficient, calculated on TCRB nucleotide sequences, was used to measure repertoire sharing. TCRdb provides this immuneACCESS table in a form limited to in-frame rearrangements. Some clones are lacking; in checked studies, under half of them reflect an unresolved V gene, and why the rest are absent is not known. For V, J and clone size, that table is used; D and trimming come from the DNA. This sample is represented by about 140,000 clones; 13% of them were singletons. Roughly 1.4% of the sample belongs to the ten largest clones.

From each donor, a single peripheral blood sample of about 100 mL on average was drawn into heparinised tubes. A BD FACSAria II and a panel including CD45RO, CCR7, CD25, CD127, CD95 and CD27 were used to sort naive, central memory, regulatory and stem cell-like memory CD4+ T cells. All sorted populations exceeded 95% purity. PBMCs were separated immediately by Lymphoprep density gradient centrifugation and were stained directly, without being cultured. Samples were stained and sorted in pairs, with one healthy donor and one patient per experiment, so that batch effects were minimized. This clone has ten or more counts. The antigen it binds to is not known. Base qualities are not provided; no much larger clone lies one nucleotide away. Other nucleotide sequences from this sample produce the same CDR3. What the authors observed across the whole study: Shorter templates might be favored by PCR, yet because patient and control samples were amplified and corrected together, any such skew would affect both groups equally. In all four CD4+ subsets, TCRB CDR3 length was moderately but significantly shorter in type 1 diabetes patients. Only small numbers of individuals were included in the HLA sub-analyses, which left unresolved whether HLA type had any influence on TCRB rearrangement. Sequencing cDNA rather than genomic DNA could over-represent highly expressing activated cells, although activation and CD3 levels did not differ between groups. Naive, central memory and regulatory TCRB repertoires appeared to be more alike among patients than among healthy donors. At VDJ recombination sites, type 1 diabetes patients had fewer insertions and more deleted nucleotides, which implies abnormalities in thymic rearrangement.

The sequencing input was central memory CD4+ T cells from blood. Rearrangement joined TRBV30 to TRBJ2-7, with 9 junctional bases fitting TRBD1. The clonotype comes from a man between 18 and 35 years old with type 1 diabetes. The nucleotide sequence is TGTGCCTGGAGTCCGGGGACAGGGCGCGAGCAGTACTTC. It translates to CAWSPGTGREQYF.